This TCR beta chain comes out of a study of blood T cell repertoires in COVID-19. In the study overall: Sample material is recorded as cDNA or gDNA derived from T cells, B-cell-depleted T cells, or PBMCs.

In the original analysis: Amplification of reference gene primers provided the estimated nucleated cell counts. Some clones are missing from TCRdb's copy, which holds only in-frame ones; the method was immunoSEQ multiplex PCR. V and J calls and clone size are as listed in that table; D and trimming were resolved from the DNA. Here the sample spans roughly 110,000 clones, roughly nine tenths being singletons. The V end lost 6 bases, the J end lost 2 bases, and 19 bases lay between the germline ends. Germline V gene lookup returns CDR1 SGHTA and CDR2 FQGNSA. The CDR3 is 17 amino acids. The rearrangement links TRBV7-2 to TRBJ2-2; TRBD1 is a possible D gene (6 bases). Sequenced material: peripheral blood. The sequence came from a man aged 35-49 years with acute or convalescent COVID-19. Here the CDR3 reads CASSPSPQQGNTGELFF. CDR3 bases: TGTGCCAGCAGTCCGTCACCCCAACAGGGTAACACCGGGGAGCTGTTTTTT.